The next 30 T cell receptor beta chains were all read from a single sample in a study of blood T cell repertoires in COVID-19. Sequenced by immunoSEQ multiplex PCR; TCRdb stores in-frame clones only, minus some. Of some 240,000 clones in the sample, around 90% are singletons; the top ten hold under 7.5%. Material for sequencing was peripheral blood. The receptors shown here come from a man in his sixties who had recovered from COVID-19.

The chain joins TRBV9 to TRBJ1-1; no clear D gene. Trimming removed 0 bases from V and 7 bases from J, with 10 bases in between. The CDR3 contains 13 residues. Germline loops: CDR1 SGDLS, CDR2 YYNGEE. The CDR3 is CASSVDWRGEAFF. The CDR3 region has the DNA TGTGCCAGCAGCGTAGACTGGCGGGGTGAAGCTTTCTTT.

V usage is TRBV28 and J usage is TRBJ2-5; D possibly corresponds to TRBD1 (6 bases). The CDR3 loop spans 14 amino acids. Trimming took 7 bases from V and 5 from J, leaving 17 bases between them. CDR1 is MDHEN and CDR2 is SYDVKM in the germline V gene. CDR3 in amino acids: CASIEQGIRETQYF. CDR3 DNA sequence: TGTGCCAGCATAGAACAGGGTATAAGGGAGACCCAGTACTTC.

The CDR3 DNA reads TGTGCCAGCTCACCACCGGGACACCTCCAAGAGACCCAGTACTTC. This codes for CASSPPGHLQETQYF. J is TRBJ2-5 and V is TRBV18, with D possibly being TRBD1 (6 bases). V was trimmed by 0 bases and J by 1 base, leaving 9 bases between them. Looked up from germline, CDR1 is KGHSH and CDR2 is LQKENI. This CDR3 has 15 residues.

The rearrangement joins TRBV18 to TRBJ1-1, with 7 bases matching TRBD1. Germline V gene sequence: CDR1 KGHSH, CDR2 LQKENI. CDR3 size: 12 residues. V lost 3 bases and J lost 5; bases outside the gene matches: 0. CDR3 residues: CASSPGQTEAFF. The DNA for the CDR3 is TGTGCCAGCTCACCGGGACAGACTGAAGCTTTCTTT. Variable domain in full (rest from reference TRBV18 and TRBJ1-1): NAGVMQNPRHLVRRRGQEARLRCSPMKGHSHVYWYRQLPEEGLKFMVYLQKENIIDESGMPKERFSAEFPKEGPSILRIQQVVRGDSAAYFCASSPGQTEAFFGQGTRLTVV.

V usage is TRBV4-3 and J usage is TRBJ1-3, with D uncertain. V lost 0 bases, J lost 4 bases, and 7 bases lay in between. Germline CDR1 and CDR2: LGHNA and YSLEER. The CDR3 covers 14 residues. Here the CDR3 reads CASSQEGGGNTIYF. DNA of the CDR3: TGCGCCAGCAGCCAAGAAGGCGGAGGAAACACCATATATTTT.

This clone was observed a handful of times. The rearrangement links TRBV27 to TRBJ2-1, with 9 bases lining up with TRBD2. Germline assignment: CDR1 MNHEY and CDR2 SMNVEV (reference sequence). With 5 bases clipped from V and 14 bases from J, the junction kept 13 bases outside the gene matches. This CDR3 contains 14 residues. CDR3 sequence: CASSPTGTSRGEFF. CDR3 nucleotides: TGTGCCAGCAGTCCAACCGGGACTAGCCGGGGGGAGTTCTTC.

CDR3 sequence: CASSRDRAGGYTF. The CDR3 region has the DNA TGTGCCAGCAGCCGGGACAGGGCTGGTGGCTACACCTTC. The chain combines TRBV9 with TRBJ1-2; 9 bases are shared with TRBD1. After removal of 4 bases from V and 7 bases from J, the junction contained 5 bases not matched to a gene. The CDR3 has 13 amino acids. Germline V gene lookup returns CDR1 SGDLS and CDR2 YYNGEE.

This clone was seen only a few times. This chain uses TRBV6-2 or TRBV6-3 with TRBJ1-6; possible D gene TRBD1, 5 bases. The CDR3 runs to 17 residues. CDR1 and CDR2 from the germline V gene are MNHEY and SVGEGT. The V end was cut by 6 bases, the J end by 7 bases, with 22 bases between. As DNA, the CDR3 is TGTGCCAGCAGCCGAACTGGCTCGGGACGGGGGAATTCACCCCTCCACTTT. This codes for CASSRTGSGRGNSPLHF.

The chain couples TRBV2 to TRBJ2-7; 11 bases align to TRBD1. The V gene end was trimmed by 3 bases and the J gene end by 6 bases; junction bases not matched to a gene: 10. The CDR3 loop spans 16 amino acids. Germline V CDR1 and CDR2: SNHLY, FYNNEI. The DNA for the CDR3 is TGTGCCAGCAGTGAGAGGGACAGGGGGTCTTTAGTCGAGCAGTACTTC. Its translation: CASSERDRGSLVEQYF.

This clone was observed once. V usage is TRBV27 and J usage is TRBJ2-5, with 9 bases lining up with TRBD2. The CDR3 length is 14 residues. V trimming: 6 bases; J trimming: 4 bases; junction bases outside the gene matches: 6. Germline CDR1 reads MNHEY; CDR2 reads SMNVEV (reference sequence). The CDR3 nucleotides read TGTGCCAGCAGGGGCGGGGGGGCCGTAGAGACCCAGTACTTC. This gives the protein CASRGGGAVETQYF.

The V gene is TRBV24-1, the J gene TRBJ2-3; D is ambiguous. The CDR3 covers 13 residues. Germline V CDR1 and CDR2: KGHDR, SFDVKD. The V gene lost 7 bases and the J gene lost 1 base, with 8 bases spanning the gap. This CDR3 reads CATRESGTDTQYF. DNA for the CDR3: TGTGCCACCAGGGAGTCGGGCACAGATACGCAGTATTTT.

The chain has TRBV7-3 and TRBJ2-7, with 8 bases fitting TRBD1. The V and J ends lost 2 bases and 3 bases, in that order; junction bases with no gene match: 6. This CDR3 region has 15 residues. Germline V gene lookup returns CDR1 SGHTA and CDR2 FQGTGA. For the CDR3, the DNA is TGTGCCAGCAGCTTAGGGACAGGATTAAACTACGAGCAGTACTTC. Protein: CASSLGTGLNYEQYF. The whole variable domain, filled in from reference TRBV7-3 and TRBJ2-7, reads GAGVSQTPSNKVTEKGKYVELRCDPISGHTALYWYRQSLGQGPEFLIYFQGTGAADDSGLPNDRFFAVRPEGSVSTLKIQRTERGDSAVYLCASSLGTGLNYEQYFGPGTRLTVT.

The V call is TRBV9, the J call TRBJ2-5; 8 bases are a match to TRBD2. With V trimmed by 4 bases and J by 0 bases, 5 bases remained unmatched. Germline assignment: CDR1 SGDLS and CDR2 YYNGEE. This CDR3 has 15 residues. CDR3 loop: CASSPRGRNQETQYF. Written as DNA, the CDR3 is TGTGCCAGCAGCCCTCGCGGGAGGAACCAAGAGACCCAGTACTTC.

The chain's CDR3 is CAISRGERNTIYF. CDR3 DNA sequence: TGTGCCATCAGTAGAGGAGAGCGGAACACCATATATTTT. J is TRBJ1-3 and V is TRBV10-3, with unresolved D. V gave up 5 bases and J gave up 7 bases, with 12 bases separating them. This CDR3 contains 13 residues. CDR1 is ENHRY and CDR2 is SYGVKD in the germline V gene.

The chain combines TRBV7-3 with TRBJ2-5, with D maybe TRBD1 (6 bases). Trimming stripped 1 base from V and 5 bases from J, with 17 bases between. This CDR3 has 16 residues. CDR1 is SGHTA and CDR2 is FQGTGA in the germline V gene. In nucleotides, the CDR3 is TGTGCCAGCAGCTTAAACCCAGGGGCAAATAAGGAGACCCAGTACTTC. Translation: CASSLNPGANKETQYF.

The chain couples TRBV6-6 to TRBJ1-3; TRBD1 matches 7 bases. Per the germline V gene, CDR1 is MNHNY and CDR2 is SVGAGI (reference sequence). V was clipped by 6 bases and J by 0 bases; unmatched bases: 8. The CDR3 totals 16 residues. The CDR3 loop is CASSFLDRVSGNTIYF. CDR3 nucleotides: TGTGCCAGCAGCTTCCTAGACAGGGTCTCTGGAAACACCATATATTTT.

The chain joins TRBV5-6 to TRBJ1-2, with TRBD1 matching over 7 bases. The CDR3 extends over 14 amino acids. Germline trimming cut 4 bases from V and 4 bases from J; bases unmatched to any gene: 7. The germline V gene has CDR1 SGHDT and CDR2 YYEEEE. CDR3 region: CASSLNRGSYGYTF. CDR3 nucleotide sequence: TGTGCCAGCAGCCTTAACAGGGGCTCCTATGGCTACACCTTC.

This sequence joins TRBV4-1 and TRBJ2-1; 7 positions agree with TRBD2. This CDR3 is 17 amino acids long. After removal of 1 base from V and 2 bases from J, the junction contained 8 bases not matched to a gene. Germline V gene lookup returns CDR1 MGHRA and CDR2 YSYEKL. CDR3 sequence (DNA): TGCGCCAGCAGCCAAGGCTTGGCGGGAGCCACCTACAATGAGCAGTTCTTC. Translating it yields CASSQGLAGATYNEQFF.

This rearrangement joins TRBV19 to TRBJ2-3; 7 nucleotides match TRBD2. The J segment lost 6 bases and the V segment lost 4 bases, leaving 10 bases of the junction unmatched. This CDR3 spans 15 amino acids. Germline CDR1 is LNHDA and CDR2 is SQIVND (reference sequence). Here the CDR3 DNA reads TGTGCCAGTAGTAGGGGGGGAGCGCTGGCGGATACGCAGTATTTT. It yields the protein CASSRGGALADTQYF.

This chain joins TRBV5-1 and TRBJ2-3; D may be TRBD2 (7 bases). The CDR3 loop spans 16 amino acids. V was pared by 4 bases and J by 4 bases, with 19 bases between. The V gene's germline CDR1 is SGHRS and CDR2 YFSETQ. CDR3 sequence reads: CASSEGSGGHSDTQYF. Here the CDR3 DNA reads TGCGCCAGCAGCGAGGGCTCCGGGGGGCATTCAGATACGCAGTATTTT.

The J gene is TRBJ2-5, the V gene TRBV9, with 13 positions matching TRBD2. The CDR3 consists of 15 residues. The V and J ends lost 3 bases and 5 bases, in that order; junction bases with no gene match: 4. Germline CDR1 is SGDLS and CDR2 is YYNGEE. This CDR3 reads CASSAGTSGDETQYF. The CDR3 region has the DNA TGTGCCAGCAGCGCCGGGACTAGCGGGGATGAGACCCAGTACTTC.

A note on this clone: Sequence at one end of the junction differs from germline and may be a read error. The chain combines TRBV5-1 with TRBJ2-2; 12 nucleotides match TRBD2. The CDR3 has 15 amino acids. Germline assignment: CDR1 SGHRS and CDR2 YFSETQ. The CDR3 region has the DNA TGCGCCAGCGCTTGGACTAGCGGGAACCCCGGGGAGCTGTTTTTT. Protein: CASAWTSGNPGELFF.

The chain employs TRBV5-4 and TRBJ2-2; D is unclear. Germline V gene data show CDR1 as SGHNT and CDR2 as YYREEE (reference sequence). This CDR3 region has 17 residues. V lost 4 bases and J lost 1, with 17 bases in between. The CDR3 reads CASSPGFGLKNTGELFF. The DNA for the CDR3 is TGTGCCAGCAGCCCCGGTTTTGGGCTAAAGAACACCGGGGAGCTGTTTTTT.

The chain recombines TRBV16 with TRBJ1-1; D ambiguous. Germline values: CDR1 KGHSY, CDR2 FQNENV. This CDR3 spans 13 amino acids. V lost 6 bases, J lost 2 bases, and 10 bases lay in between. Here the CDR3 reads CASSQNYNTEAFF. Written as DNA, the CDR3 is TGTGCCAGCAGTCAGAACTATAACACTGAAGCTTTCTTT.

The genes are TRBV7-9 and TRBJ2-2; D is possibly TRBD1 (5 bases). The CDR3 length is 14 residues. V was cut by 3 bases and J by 10 bases, with 15 bases left in between. The V gene's germline CDR1 is SEHNR and CDR2 FQNEAQ (reference sequence). The DNA for the CDR3 is TGTGCCAGCAGCTTGGGGCAGCTTCAACCGGAGCTGTTTTTT. This gives the protein CASSLGQLQPELFF.

This clone was found once. V usage is TRBV5-1 and J usage is TRBJ2-1; TRBD2 matches at 11 bases. This CDR3 region has 15 residues. Germline assignment: CDR1 SGHRS and CDR2 YFSETQ. Trimming cost V 4 bases and J 6 bases; bases outside gene matches: 6. The CDR3 spells CASSILAGAGNEQFF. CDR3 in DNA: TGCGCCAGCAGCATACTAGCGGGAGCAGGCAATGAGCAGTTCTTC.

The rearrangement joins TRBV24-1 to TRBJ2-1; 8 bases fit TRBD2. The CDR3 consists of 15 residues. The junction had 4 bases not matched to a gene; V was cut back by 2 bases and J by 5 bases. The germline V gene encodes CDR1 KGHDR and CDR2 SFDVKD. This chain's CDR3 is CATSDSGTRDNEQFF. The CDR3 bases are TGTGCCACCAGTGATTCAGGGACTAGGGACAATGAGCAGTTCTTC.

Here the CDR3 DNA reads TGTGCCGTACAGGGGATTAGGACAGATACGCAGTATTTT. Encoded protein: CAVQGIRTDTQYF. The chain has TRBV10-3 and TRBJ2-3; 7 nucleotides match TRBD1. Germline V gene lookup returns CDR1 ENHRY and CDR2 SYGVKD. The V gene end was trimmed by 11 bases and the J gene end by 3 bases; junction bases not matched to a gene: 8. The length of the CDR3 is 13 residues.

CDR3 amino acids: CASTSGAGVINEQFF. The DNA for the CDR3 is TGTGCCAGCACCTCCGGGGCGGGAGTTATAAATGAGCAGTTCTTC. This chain links TRBV9 with TRBJ2-1; the match to TRBD2 covers 7 bases. Trimming at V came to 6 bases and at J to 7 bases, leaving 13 bases not matched to a gene. The CDR3 spans 15 residues. Germline CDR1 reads SGDLS; CDR2 reads YYNGEE. Using reference TRBV9 and TRBJ2-1 for the parts outside the CDR3, the full variable domain is DSGVTQTPKHLITATGQRVTLRCSPRSGDLSVYWYQQSLDQGLQFLIQYYNGEERAKGNILERFSAQQFPDLHSELNLSSLELGDSALYFCASTSGAGVINEQFFGPGTRLTVL.

This chain connects TRBV19 to TRBJ1-3, with 8 bases lining up with TRBD1. V shed 5 bases and J 2 bases; nucleotides not matched to a gene: 5. Germline CDR1 and CDR2: LNHDA and SQIVND (reference sequence). The CDR3 loop spans 15 amino acids. DNA of the CDR3: TGTGCCAGTAGTCCCCGGACAGGGACTGGAAACACCATATATTTT. Translated, it gives CASSPRTGTGNTIYF.